These 23 T cell receptor beta chains share one sample of origin, sequenced in a study of blood T cell repertoires in COVID-19. Sequenced by immunoSEQ multiplex PCR; TCRdb stores in-frame clones only, minus some. The data hold a few hundred thousand clones, with more than 75% observed a single time. What was sequenced was peripheral blood. These receptors all stem from a woman aged 70-85 years with active or convalescent COVID-19.

This clone was picked up a small number of times. This chain connects TRBV5-5 to TRBJ1-1; D not resolved. The CDR3 has 16 amino acids. Germline V CDR1 and CDR2: SGHKS, YYEKEE (reference sequence). The germline V and J ends were trimmed by 2 bases and 0 bases, with 14 bases remaining between them. The CDR3 region is CASSFLSTEMNTEAFF. The CDR3 nucleotides read TGTGCCAGCAGCTTTCTATCGACGGAGATGAACACTGAAGCTTTCTTT. Drawing the rest from reference TRBV5-5 and TRBJ1-1, the complete variable domain is DAGVTQSPTHLIKTRGQQVTLRCSPISGHKSVSWYQQVLGQGPQFIFQYYEKEERGRGNFPDRFSARQFPNYSSELNVNALLLGDSALYLCASSFLSTEMNTEAFFGQGTRLTVV.

The rearrangement joins TRBV10-3 to TRBJ1-2, with a possible D match to TRBD1 (6 bases). The CDR3 covers 12 residues. Germline CDR1 is ENHRY and CDR2 is SYGVKD. With 3 bases removed from V and 4 bases from J, the gap between germline ends came to 6 bases. Written as DNA, the CDR3 is TGTGCCATCAGTGAACAGGGCTATGGCTACACCTTC. The encoded protein is CAISEQGYGYTF.

This clone was detected once. J is TRBJ1-5 and V is TRBV5-1, with D tentatively TRBD1 (5 bases). Germline V lookup: CDR1 SGHRS, CDR2 YFSETQ. The ends were cut back, 0 bases at V and 5 bases at J, with 12 bases in the middle. The CDR3 spans 15 residues. CDR3 coding DNA: TGCGCCAGCAGCTTGGGAGGGACTGAGGATCAGCCCCAGCATTTT. Translation: CASSLGGTEDQPQHF.

The rearrangement links TRBV6-2 or TRBV6-3 to TRBJ1-2, with 9 bases identical to TRBD1. Germline trimming cut 0 bases from V and 6 bases from J; bases unmatched to any gene: 5. This CDR3 spans 15 amino acids. The V gene's germline CDR1 is MNHEY and CDR2 SVGEGT. The CDR3 region has the DNA TGTGCCAGCAGTTACTCACGCGGGACAGGGAATGGCTACACCTTC. Its protein is CASSYSRGTGNGYTF.

The CDR3 sequence: CAISEETGRHTF. CDR3 in DNA: TGTGCCATCAGTGAGGAGACAGGGCGGCACACCTTC. The V gene is TRBV10-3, the J gene TRBJ1-2, with 7 bases identical to TRBD1. The J segment lost 12 bases and the V segment lost 2 bases, leaving 6 bases of the junction unmatched. The CDR3 extends over 12 amino acids. The germline V gene encodes CDR1 ENHRY and CDR2 SYGVKD.

The CDR3 nucleotides read TGTGCCAGCAGTTCGGGGGACACTGAAGCTTTCTTT. It specifies CASSSGDTEAFF. The chain has TRBV27 and TRBJ1-1; maybe TRBD1 (5 bases). The germline V and J ends were trimmed by 4 bases and 3 bases, with 6 bases remaining between them. This CDR3 contains 12 residues. The V gene's germline CDR1 is MNHEY and CDR2 SMNVEV (reference sequence).

The J gene is TRBJ2-5, the V gene TRBV5-1; D is undetermined. Germline CDR1 SGHRS, CDR2 YFSETQ. The V gene lost 0 bases and the J gene lost 4 bases, with 13 bases spanning the gap. The CDR3 runs to 15 residues. This chain's CDR3 is CASSLGITVGETQYF. CDR3 DNA: TGCGCCAGCAGCTTGGGTATCACGGTCGGAGAGACCCAGTACTTC.

V gene TRBV7-8 combines with J gene TRBJ1-5; D may be TRBD1 (6 bases). The CDR3 sequence is 23 residues long. Looked up from germline, CDR1 is SGHVS and CDR2 is FQNEAQ. V was shortened by 5 bases and J by 0 bases, with 35 bases between the two germline ends. The chain's CDR3 is CASSPTQTFIRGSTPYSNQPQHF. The CDR3 DNA reads as TGTGCCAGCAGCCCAACCCAAACCTTCATCAGGGGCTCAACCCCCTATAGCAATCAGCCCCAGCATTTT. The full variable domain, its missing parts supplied by reference TRBV7-8 and TRBJ1-5, is GAGVSQSPRYKVAKRGQDVALRCDPISGHVSLFWYQQALGQGPEFLTYFQNEAQLDKSGLPSDRFFAERPEGSVSTLKIQRTQQEDSAVYLCASSPTQTFIRGSTPYSNQPQHFGDGTRLSIL.

This clone has more than one count but fewer than ten. The chain carries TRBV3-1 (or the pseudogene TRBV3-2) and TRBJ1-6; D is unclear. The CDR3 sequence is 18 residues long. Trimming removed 4 bases at V and 1 base at J, with 17 bases between. The germline CDR1 and CDR2 sequences are LGHDT and YNNKEL (reference sequence). The CDR3 here is CASSRNLLGSSYNSPLHF. In DNA, the CDR3 is TGTGCCAGCAGCCGGAACCTCCTAGGAAGTTCCTATAATTCACCCCTCCACTTT.

The rearrangement joins TRBV7-9 to TRBJ1-1; D uncertain. Germline CDR1 and CDR2: SEHNR and FQNEAQ (reference sequence). V lost 5 bases and J lost 1, with 11 bases in between. The CDR3 is 14 amino acids. The CDR3 sequence: CASSRPEGNTEAFF. The DNA for the CDR3 is TGTGCCAGCAGCCGCCCCGAGGGGAACACTGAAGCTTTCTTT.

This clone is a singleton in its sample. The rearrangement uses TRBV5-4 and TRBJ1-1; tentatively, D is TRBD1 (5 bases). From germline, CDR1 is SGHNT and CDR2 YYREEE (reference sequence). This CDR3 is built from 15 residues. Trimming removed 3 bases at V and 0 bases at J, with 12 bases between. The CDR3 here is CASSSSGGVNTEAFF. The CDR3 DNA follows: TGTGCCAGCAGCTCCTCCGGGGGGGTGAACACTGAAGCTTTCTTT.

V usage is TRBV2 and J usage is TRBJ1-5; D is uncertain. V shed 3 bases and J shed 5 bases, with 11 bases lying between them. The CDR3 has 14 amino acids. Germline V lookup: CDR1 SNHLY, CDR2 FYNNEI. This CDR3 is CASSDSRTDQPQHF. The CDR3 bases are TGTGCCAGCAGTGATTCACGGACTGATCAGCCCCAGCATTTT.

The rearrangement uses TRBV7-2 and TRBJ2-5, with TRBD1 as a possible D gene (5 bases). CDR3 length: 14 amino acids. The ends were cut back, 6 bases at V and 2 bases at J, with 13 bases in the middle. Germline V gives CDR1 SGHTA, CDR2 FQGNSA. The CDR3 is CASSSQGRQETQYF. The CDR3, as DNA: TGTGCCAGCAGTTCCCAGGGCAGACAAGAGACCCAGTACTTC.

The genes are TRBV19 and TRBJ2-2; tentative D call: TRBD2 (5 bases). V was cut by 0 bases and J by 6 bases, with 11 bases left in between. The CDR3 totals 15 residues. Germline V gives CDR1 LNHDA, CDR2 SQIVND (reference sequence). The CDR3 nucleotides read TGTGCCAGTAGTATAGACGCGGCGGGCCCCGGGGAGCTGTTTTTT. This gives the protein CASSIDAAGPGELFF. Combining the CDR3 with reference TRBV19 and TRBJ2-2 gives the whole variable domain DGGITQSPKYLFRKEGQNVTLSCEQNLNHDAMYWYRQDPGQGLRLIYYSQIVNDFQKGDIAEGYSVSREKKESFPLTVTSAQKNPTAFYLCASSIDAAGPGELFFGEGSRLTVL.

This clone was picked up a small number of times. The chain is built from TRBV7-6 and TRBJ1-3; 10 positions match TRBD1. V was pared by 2 bases and J by 0 bases, with 1 base of the junction left unmatched. Germline CDR1 is SGHVS and CDR2 is FNYEAQ. CDR3 length: 16 residues. The CDR3 DNA is TGTGCCAGCAGCTTACGGGACAGGGGCTCTGGAAACACCATATATTTT. Translated, it gives CASSLRDRGSGNTIYF.

V gene TRBV6-2 or TRBV6-3 combines with J gene TRBJ1-6; D remains unclear. Germline V lookup: CDR1 MNHEY, CDR2 SVGEGT. CDR3 length: 14 amino acids. Between the trimmed V and J ends, which lost 2 bases and 7 bases, there was a span of 9 bases. CDR3 nucleotide sequence: TGTGCCAGCAGTTACGGGCAGCTAAATTCACCCCTCCACTTT. It specifies CASSYGQLNSPLHF.

V usage is TRBV18 and J usage is TRBJ1-2; possible D gene TRBD1, 6 bases. This CDR3 comprises 15 residues. V was clipped by 3 bases and J by 4 bases, with 15 bases between them. Germline V gene sequence: CDR1 KGHSH, CDR2 LQKENI. CDR3 nucleotides: TGTGCCAGCTCACCTAGAACAGGGTTAAGCTATGGCTACACCTTC. This translates into CASSPRTGLSYGYTF.

The genes are TRBV5-1 and TRBJ1-2; D is uncertain. Germline V gene sequence: CDR1 SGHRS, CDR2 YFSETQ. Trimming left V 2 bases short and J 5 bases short, with 4 bases between. This CDR3 is 11 amino acids long. CDR3 amino acids: CASSFGYGYTF. CDR3 nucleotides: TGCGCCAGCAGCTTCGGGTATGGCTACACCTTC.

V usage is TRBV4-3 and J usage is TRBJ2-7; D may be TRBD1 (7 bases). CDR3 size: 16 residues. Trimming removed 4 bases at V and 1 base at J, with 17 bases between. The V gene's germline CDR1 is LGHNA and CDR2 YSLEER. The CDR3 sequence: CASSRGTDGNSYEQYF. CDR3 in DNA: TGCGCCAGCAGCCGCGGGACAGACGGAAATTCCTACGAGCAGTACTTC.

The rearrangement links TRBV7-2 to TRBJ1-5; unclear D gene. V lost 2 bases, J lost 5 bases, and 7 bases lay in between. Germline CDR1 SGHTA, CDR2 FQGNSA. This CDR3 is 13 amino acids long. CDR3 sequence: CASSLLEDQPQHF. The CDR3 DNA is TGTGCCAGCAGCTTATTAGAGGATCAGCCCCAGCATTTT.

The rearrangement links TRBV18 to TRBJ1-2, with 7 bases aligning to TRBD1. The germline V gene encodes CDR1 KGHSH and CDR2 LQKENI. Trimming at V came to 6 bases and at J to 8 bases, leaving 9 bases not matched to a gene. CDR3 length: 13 amino acids. CDR3 in DNA: TGTGCCAGCTCCCCCGGACAGGCGGAAGGCTACACCTTC. It encodes CASSPGQAEGYTF.

The chain couples TRBV11-2 to TRBJ1-1, with 10 bases that match TRBD1. The length of the CDR3 is 15 residues. The trim removed 6 bases at V and 5 bases at J, leaving 9 bases unmatched. CDR1 is SGHAT and CDR2 is FQNNGV in the germline V gene. The CDR3 nucleotides are TGTGCCAGCAGTTTCCAGACAGGGGGCCAAACTGAAGCTTTCTTT. Protein: CASSFQTGGQTEAFF. The full variable domain, its missing parts supplied by reference TRBV11-2 and TRBJ1-1, is EAGVAQSPRYKIIEKRQSVAFWCNPISGHATLYWYQQILGQGPKLLIQFQNNGVVDDSQLPKDRFSAERLKGVDSTLKIQPAKLEDSAVYLCASSFQTGGQTEAFFGQGTRLTVV.

The chain carries TRBV6-5 and TRBJ1-4; D unclear. CDR3 length: 16 amino acids. With 4 bases removed from V and 3 bases from J, the gap between germline ends came to 15 bases. Germline V gene data show CDR1 as MNHEY and CDR2 as SVGAGI. CDR3 residues: CASSSVGRSSNEKLFF. CDR3 bases: TGTGCCAGCAGTTCCGTCGGTCGTAGTTCTAATGAAAAACTGTTTTTT.